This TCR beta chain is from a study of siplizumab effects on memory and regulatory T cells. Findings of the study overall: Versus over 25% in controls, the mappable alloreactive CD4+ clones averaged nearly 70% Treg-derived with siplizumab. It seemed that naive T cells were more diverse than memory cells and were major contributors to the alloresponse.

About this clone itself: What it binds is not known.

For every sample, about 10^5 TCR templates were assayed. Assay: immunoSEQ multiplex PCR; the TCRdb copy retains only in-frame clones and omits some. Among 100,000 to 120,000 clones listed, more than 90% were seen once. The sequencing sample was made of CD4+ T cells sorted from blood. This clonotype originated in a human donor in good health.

CDR3: CASSTRSGVSGNTIYF. CDR3 nucleotides: TGCGCCAGCAGCACAAGATCAGGGGTTTCTGGAAACACCATATATTTT. V is TRBV5-1 and J is TRBJ1-3, with D possibly matching TRBD1 (6 bases). The CDR3 totals 16 residues. V gave up 4 bases and J gave up 1 base, with 15 bases separating them. CDR1 SGHRS and CDR2 YFSETQ come from the germline V gene.